The clone carrying this T cell receptor (beta chain) came up once. Its specificity is not known. Researchers ran the PCR with 60 Vbeta and 13 Jbeta primers. The data were produced by immunoSEQ multiplex PCR, yet TCRdb's version contains in-frame clones alone and is incomplete. The table includes 190,000 or so clones, around 74% detected once. The data were taken from a study of cytomegalovirus exposure and HLA in healthy donors. Study outcomes and limitations: Investigators reported around 150 TCR beta chains as tied to cytomegalovirus.

V gave up 3 bases and J gave up 2 bases, with 17 bases separating them. The CDR3 runs to 16 residues. Germline assignment: CDR1 SQVTM and CDR2 ANQGSEA. Sequencing was carried out using PBMCs. The chain is built from TRBV29-1 and TRBJ1-3, with a possible D match to TRBD1 (6 bases). The receptor was derived from a girl under 18 in good health and CMV-seropositive. The CDR3 sequence: CSVEGTGTNPGNTIYF. In nucleotides, the CDR3 is TGCAGCGTTGAGGGCACCGGGACAAATCCTGGAAACACCATATATTTT.